These T cell receptor beta chains were read from a single sample in a study of cytomegalovirus exposure and HLA in healthy donors. Libraries were prepared by immunoSEQ multiplex PCR; TCRdb keeps only in-frame clonotypes and omits some of them. The table has approximately 33,000 clones, about 53% seen once. The sequenced sample was PBMCs. The receptor source for this set is a woman between 40 and 50 years old in good health and CMV-seropositive. The CDR3 runs from the conserved cysteine through the conserved F or W. The D gene is left open where the match is weak. Only part of the rows carry a size: once, few, many, or a class if the clone is expanded.

size: .; J: TRBJ2-5; D: TRBD1; V: TRBV15; DNA: TGTGCCACCAGCAGAGATCGCCAGGGGGTTGAGACCCAGTACTTC; CDR3: CATSRDRQGVETQYF
size: few; J: TRBJ2-7; D: TRBD1; V: TRBV19; DNA: TGTGCCAGTAGCCAGCGGCAGGGGGCCTACGAGCAGTACTTC; CDR3: CASSQRQGAYEQYF
size: .; J: TRBJ2-5; D: .; V: TRBV25-1; DNA: TGTGCCAGCAGTGGGGCCAATCAAGAGACCCAGTACTTC; CDR3: CASSGANQETQYF
size: .; J: TRBJ2-4; D: TRBD1; V: TRBV5-4; DNA: TGTGCCAGCAGCTTGGGGGCGACAGGGGCCAAAAACATTCAGTACTTC; CDR3: CASSLGATGAKNIQYF
size: .; J: TRBJ1-5; D: .; V: TRBV29-1; DNA: TGCAGCGTGCGAAGTGGTGAAATTAATCAGCCCCAGCATTTT; CDR3: CSVRSGEINQPQHF
size: .; J: TRBJ1-2; D: TRBD1; V: TRBV30; DNA: TGTGCCGGTCCTCCCGGGACAGGGAGCGGTAACTATGGCTACACCTTC; CDR3: CAGPPGTGSGNYGYTF
size: medium-sized; J: TRBJ2-3; D: TRBD2; V: TRBV7-3; DNA: TGTGCCAGCAGGCGTGTTGTAGCGGGGGACGGGGACGCGCAGTATTTT; CDR3: CASRRVVAGDGDAQYF
size: few; J: TRBJ2-7; D: .; V: TRBV7-2; DNA: TGTGCCAGCAGCTTGACCCCCGGGACACCTCCGGGGAACTTC; CDR3: CASSLTPGTPPGNF
size: few; J: TRBJ1-5; D: TRBD1; V: TRBV27; DNA: TGTGCCAGCAGCCGACTCGGACAGGGCAATCAGCCCCAGCATTTT; CDR3: CASSRLGQGNQPQHF
size: .; J: TRBJ1-3; D: .; V: TRBV1; DNA: TGCACCAGCAGCCTAAAAAACAGGCTTCTTCGAAACACCATATATTTT; CDR3: CTSSLKNRLLRNTIYF
size: many; J: TRBJ2-3; D: .; V: TRBV6-1; DNA: TGTGCCAGCAGCCAGGGTTCCCCTGCAGATACGCAGTATTTT; CDR3: CASSQGSPADTQYF
size: .; J: TRBJ2-3; D: .; V: TRBV30; DNA: TGTGCCTGGAGTGTACTGGCGGTTAGCACAGATACGCAGTATTTT; CDR3: CAWSVLAVSTDTQYF
size: .; J: TRBJ2-5; D: .; V: TRBV2; DNA: TGTGCCAGCAGTAGAGAGGAAGAGACCCAGTACTTC; CDR3: CASSREEETQYF
size: .; J: TRBJ1-5; D: TRBD1; V: TRBV10-3; DNA: TGTGCCACCGGACAGGGGACCGGCTTAAGCAATCAGCCCCAGCATTTT; CDR3: CATGQGTGLSNQPQHF
size: .; J: TRBJ1-3; D: TRBD1; V: TRBV27; DNA: TGTGCCAGCGGACAGGGGCGCCCTGGAAACACCATATATTTT; CDR3: CASGQGRPGNTIYF
size: .; J: TRBJ1-3; D: TRBD1; V: TRBV6-1; DNA: TGTGCCAGCAGTGAAGAGGGGGCGGGAGGAAACACCATATATTTT; CDR3: CASSEEGAGGNTIYF
size: .; J: TRBJ2-5; D: TRBD1; V: TRBV29-1; DNA: TGCAGCGTTGGACAGGGGCTCCAAGAGACCCAGTACTTC; CDR3: CSVGQGLQETQYF
size: .; J: TRBJ1-4; D: .; V: TRBV30; DNA: TGTGCCTGGAGTGCTACAGGGAGAACTAATGAAAAACTGTTTTTT; CDR3: CAWSATGRTNEKLFF
size: .; J: TRBJ2-5; D: .; V: TRBV7-9; DNA: TGTGCCAGCAGCCGCCAGGGGAGTATAGAGACCCAGTACTTC; CDR3: CASSRQGSIETQYF
size: .; J: TRBJ2-7; D: TRBD2; V: TRBV7-3; DNA: TGTGCCAGCAGTCTTGCGGGGGGCTCCTACGAGCAGTACTTC; CDR3: CASSLAGGSYEQYF
size: .; J: TRBJ2-2; D: .; V: TRBV14; DNA: TGTGCCAGCAGCCAAGGTCAGGGGAACACCGGGGAGCTGTTTTTT; CDR3: CASSQGQGNTGELFF
size: .; J: TRBJ2-2; D: TRBD2; V: TRBV7-8; DNA: TGTGCCAGCAGCTTAAGCGGGGGAGGAACGACCGGGAAGCTGTTTTTT; CDR3: CASSLSGGGTTGKLFF
size: .; J: TRBJ1-2; D: TRBD1; V: TRBV4-2; DNA: TGTGCCAGCAGCCAAGTTCCGGGACAGGGATCCTATGGCTACACCTTC; CDR3: CASSQVPGQGSYGYTF
size: .; J: TRBJ2-5; D: TRBD2; V: TRBV30; DNA: TGTGCCTGGAGCGGGGGGGTAGAGACCCAGTACTTC; CDR3: CAWSGGVETQYF
size: .; J: TRBJ1-5; D: .; V: TRBV2; DNA: TGTGCCAGCAGTGAATTCCGGGGAGATCAGCCCCAGCATTTT; CDR3: CASSEFRGDQPQHF